This TCR beta chain was observed in a study of human T cells and chemical hapten exposure. Points from the study as a whole: Those TCRs sitting above 1 in 1000 frequency stayed the same with DPC sensitization. Each of the donors had alopecia, so their immune responses may not resemble those of healthy people. Patch test score was positively correlated with the counts of PT1 expanded TCRs.

As for time point: pre-sensitization, week 0. Noted treatment: therapeutic diphenylcyclopropenone sensitization with weekly scalp DPC. The V gene lost 2 bases and the J gene lost 8 bases, with 6 bases spanning the gap. The CDR3 runs 12 residues. Germline V gene sequence: CDR1 MNHNY, CDR2 SVGAGI (reference sequence). TCRdb independently ran MiXCR on the RACE reads; one entry per CDR3 protein. The sample has 350,000 to 450,000 distinct CDR3 sequences, around 5.5% seen once. As regards this clonotype: Its target is not known.

This receptor was obtained from a woman aged 45 to 65 with alopecia areata. Some clones in this sample may be carry-over from other donors' samples. This chain connects TRBV6-6 to TRBJ1-4; D is unresolved. Sample: whole blood, taken in connection with sensitization to the hapten diphenylcyclopropenone (DPC). The CDR3: CASSYNGEKLFF. In DNA form, the CDR3 reads TGTGCCAGCAGTTACAACGGCGAAAAACTGTTTTTT.